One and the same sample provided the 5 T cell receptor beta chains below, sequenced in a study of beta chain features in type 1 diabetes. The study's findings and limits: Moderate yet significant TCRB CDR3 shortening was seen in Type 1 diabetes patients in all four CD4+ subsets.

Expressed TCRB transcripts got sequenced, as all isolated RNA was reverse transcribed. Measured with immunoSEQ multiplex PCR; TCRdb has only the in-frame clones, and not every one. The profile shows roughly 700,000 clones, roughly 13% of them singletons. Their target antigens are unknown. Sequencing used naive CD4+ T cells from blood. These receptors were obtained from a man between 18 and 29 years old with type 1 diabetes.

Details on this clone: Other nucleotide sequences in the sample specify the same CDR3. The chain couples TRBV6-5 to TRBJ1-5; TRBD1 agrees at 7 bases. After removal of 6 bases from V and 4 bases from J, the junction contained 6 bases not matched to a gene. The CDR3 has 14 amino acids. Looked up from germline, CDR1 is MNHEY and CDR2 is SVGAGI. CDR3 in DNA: TGTGCCAGCAGCCCGGGACAGCCAAATCAGCCCCAGCATTTT. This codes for CASSPGQPNQPQHF.

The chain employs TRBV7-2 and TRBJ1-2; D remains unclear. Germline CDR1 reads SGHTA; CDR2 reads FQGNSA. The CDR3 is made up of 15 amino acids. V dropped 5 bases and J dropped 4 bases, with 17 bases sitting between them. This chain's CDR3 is CASSPGHLLGYGYTF. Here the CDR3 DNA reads TGTGCCAGCAGCCCGGGCCATCTTCTCGGCTATGGCTACACCTTC.

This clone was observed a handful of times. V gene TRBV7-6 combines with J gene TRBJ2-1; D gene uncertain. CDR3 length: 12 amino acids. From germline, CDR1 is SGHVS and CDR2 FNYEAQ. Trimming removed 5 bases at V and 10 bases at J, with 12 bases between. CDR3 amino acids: CASSARVSEQFF. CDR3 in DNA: TGTGCCAGCAGCGCCCGAGTCTCGGAGCAGTTCTTC. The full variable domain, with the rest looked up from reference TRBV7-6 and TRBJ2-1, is GAGVSQSPRYKVTKRGQDVALRCDPISGHVSLYWYRQALGQGPEFLTYFNYEAQQDKSGLPNDRFSAERPEGSISTLTIQRTEQRDSAMYRCASSARVSEQFFGPGTRLTVL.

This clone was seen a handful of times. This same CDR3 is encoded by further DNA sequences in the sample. DNA for the CDR3: TGTGCCAGCAGTTCAGGCACAGATACGCAGTATTTT. Its protein is CASSSGTDTQYF. The gene calls are TRBV27 and TRBJ2-3, with D unclear. This CDR3 is 12 amino acids long. Germline values: CDR1 MNHEY, CDR2 SMNVEV (reference sequence). Trimming shortened V by 4 bases and J by 1 base, and 3 bases separated the two germline ends.

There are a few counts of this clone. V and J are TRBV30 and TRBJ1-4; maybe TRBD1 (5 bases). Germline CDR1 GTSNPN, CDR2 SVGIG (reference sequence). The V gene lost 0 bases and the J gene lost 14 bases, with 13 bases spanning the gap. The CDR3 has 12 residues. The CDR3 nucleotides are TGTGCCTGGAGTGTAAACCCCAGGGTGCTGTTTTTT. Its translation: CAWSVNPRVLFF.